The T cell receptor beta chain described here comes from a study of OX40 agonist ivuxolimab in advanced cancers. Study overall: A diagnosis of hepatocellular carcinoma, melanoma, renal cell or head and neck cancer was present in dose-escalation patients. Eligibility rules accepted prior anti-PD-1, anti-PD-L1 or anti-CTLA-4 therapy, and approximately 40% had some. Overall study findings and caveats: Patients who responded partially at 0.1-3.0 mg/kg showed clonal expansion ranking among the lowest.

The data were produced by immunoSEQ multiplex PCR, yet TCRdb's version contains in-frame clones alone and is incomplete. The sample shows almost 80,000 clones, roughly 84% of them seen only once. About this clone itself: The target antigen is unknown.

Germline-derived CDR1 and CDR2 are SQVTM and ANQGSEA. V was trimmed by 4 bases and J by 2 bases, leaving 6 bases between them. CDR3 length: 12 residues. The sequencing used CD4+ or CD8+ T cells sorted from blood, collected in a trial of the OX40 agonist ivuxolimab. V is TRBV29-1 and J is TRBJ1-3, with unresolved D. The clonotype was recovered from an adult with an advanced solid tumor such as melanoma, head and neck, liver or kidney cancer. CDR3 sequence: CSVAPTGNTIYF. In nucleotides, the CDR3 is TGCAGCGTTGCCCCGACTGGAAACACCATATATTTT. Full variable domain (outside the CDR3, taken from reference TRBV29-1 and TRBJ1-3): SAVISQKPSRDICQRGTSLTIQCQVDSQVTMMFWYRQQPGQSLTLIATANQGSEATYESGFVIDKFPISRPNLTFSTLTVSNMSPEDSSIYLCSVAPTGNTIYFGEGSWLTVV.